This T cell receptor beta chain was identified during a study of T cell responses to AZD1222 COVID-19 vaccine. The CDR3 is made up of 13 amino acids. Per germline, CDR1 LGHDT and CDR2 YNNKEL (reference sequence). V lost 5 bases, J lost 6 bases, and 13 bases lay in between. Sequencing used immunoSEQ multiplex PCR; TCRdb keeps in-frame clones, though not all of them. Of some 130,000 clones detected, around nine tenths appear once; the ten largest clones hold roughly 2%. This rearrangement joins TRBV3-1 (or the pseudogene TRBV3-2) to TRBJ1-2; D may be TRBD1 (6 bases). This receptor was taken from an adult in good health. Specimen: peripheral blood, collected on day 0 of AZD1222 vaccination. In nucleotides, the CDR3 is TGTGCCAGCAGCTACAGGGAGAGCAATGGCTACACCTTC. Translated, it gives CASSYRESNGYTF.